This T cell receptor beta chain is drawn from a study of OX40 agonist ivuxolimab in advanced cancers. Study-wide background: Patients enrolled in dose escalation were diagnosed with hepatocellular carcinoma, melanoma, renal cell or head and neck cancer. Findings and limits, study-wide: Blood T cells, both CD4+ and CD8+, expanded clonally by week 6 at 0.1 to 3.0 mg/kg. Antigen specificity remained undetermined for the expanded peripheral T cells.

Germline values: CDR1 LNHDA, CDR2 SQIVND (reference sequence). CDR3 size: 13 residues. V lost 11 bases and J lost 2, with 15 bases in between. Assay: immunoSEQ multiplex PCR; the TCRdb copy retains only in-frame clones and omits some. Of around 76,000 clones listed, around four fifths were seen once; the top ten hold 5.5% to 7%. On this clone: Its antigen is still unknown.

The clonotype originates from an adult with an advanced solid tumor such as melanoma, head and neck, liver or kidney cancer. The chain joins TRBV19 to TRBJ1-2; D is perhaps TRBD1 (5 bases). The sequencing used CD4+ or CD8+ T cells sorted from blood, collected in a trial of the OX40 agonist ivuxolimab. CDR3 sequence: CASKQPGNYGYTF. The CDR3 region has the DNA TGTGCCTCCAAGCAGCCAGGGAACTATGGCTACACCTTC.